One and the same sample provided the 27 T cell receptor beta chains below, sequenced in a study of T-cell reconstitution after alpha-beta-depleted transplantation in children. Using unique molecular identifiers, the investigators prepared the TCRbeta library. TCRdb fed the PCR reads into MiXCR, producing one record per CDR3 protein. Of approximately 200,000 distinct CDR3 sequences listed, more than 14% are singletons. This specimen consisted of PBMCs from the stem cell graft donor, obtained from the stem cell graft. These receptors all come from a human donor who donated a stem cell graft to a child with acute lymphoblastic leukemia.

This clonotype was detected many times. The rearrangement uses TRBV11-2 and TRBJ2-7; D is possibly TRBD2 (7 bases). Per germline, CDR1 SGHAT and CDR2 FQNNGV. The CDR3 loop spans 16 amino acids. V shed 5 bases and J shed 5 bases, with 22 bases lying between them. The CDR3 nucleotides are TGTGCCAGCAGCCCCCTCGGCCGGGGGGCGGTAGACGAGCAGTACTTC. Amino acid sequence: CASSPLGRGAVDEQYF. Together with reference TRBV11-2 and TRBJ2-7, the CDR3 gives the full variable domain: EAGVAQSPRYKIIEKRQSVAFWCNPISGHATLYWYQQILGQGPKLLIQFQNNGVVDDSQLPKDRFSAERLKGVDSTLKIQPAKLEDSAVYLCASSPLGRGAVDEQYFGPGTRLTVT.

The chain carries TRBV10-3 and TRBJ2-2, with D possibly being TRBD2 (6 bases). Germline lookup yields CDR1 ENHRY and CDR2 SYGVKD. V lost 5 bases and J 6 bases, leaving 16 bases between the germline ends. The length of the CDR3 is 15 residues. CDR3 DNA sequence: TGTGCCATCAGTCCAAACCCGACGGGAGCCGGGGAGCTGTTTTTT. Its translation: CAISPNPTGAGELFF.

This clonotype was detected only a few times. This chain connects TRBV19 to TRBJ2-1; TRBD2 agrees at 12 bases. Trimming at V came to 8 bases and at J to 9 bases, leaving 5 bases not matched to a gene. The CDR3 sequence is 13 residues long. From germline, CDR1 is LNHDA and CDR2 SQIVND (reference sequence). CDR3 in amino acids: CASSSGRAGEQFF. The DNA for the CDR3 is TGTGCCAGTTCTAGCGGGAGGGCCGGTGAGCAGTTCTTC.

There are many counts of this clonotype. The chain has TRBV5-1 and TRBJ1-4, with 7 positions matching TRBD1. Trimming removed 0 bases from V and 4 bases from J; junction bases left unmatched: 6. The CDR3 loop spans 16 amino acids. Germline CDR1 SGHRS, CDR2 YFSETQ. The chain's CDR3 is CASSLERTGRNEKLFF. The CDR3 DNA reads TGCGCCAGCAGCTTGGAACGGACAGGTCGTAATGAAAAACTGTTTTTT.

This clonotype was detected many times. The rearrangement uses TRBV19 and TRBJ1-2, with a tentative D call TRBD1 (5 bases). The CDR3 sequence is 17 residues long. Germline CDR1 reads LNHDA; CDR2 reads SQIVND (reference sequence). Trimming cost V 5 bases and J 4 bases, with 23 bases left between them. The CDR3 nucleotides are TGTGCCAGTAGTCTCTACTCGCTCAGGGCCACATCCTATGGCTACACCTTC. Its protein product is CASSLYSLRATSYGYTF.

This clonotype was seen repeatedly, ten times or more. V usage is TRBV27 and J usage is TRBJ2-3, with 9 bases lining up with TRBD2. Germline trimming cut 2 bases from V and 7 bases from J; bases unmatched to any gene: 7. CDR1 is MNHEY and CDR2 is SMNVEV in the germline V gene (reference sequence). The CDR3 contains 15 residues. For the CDR3, the DNA is TGTGCCAGCAGTTTAAAGCGCGGGAGGGCATATACGCAGTATTTT. Protein product: CASSLKRGRAYTQYF.

With regard to this clonotype: One junction end disagrees with the germline gene, perhaps due to a read error. The chain is built from TRBV30 and TRBJ1-1; D not resolved. The CDR3 is made up of 14 amino acids. The V gene's germline CDR1 is GTSNPN and CDR2 SVGIG (reference sequence). The CDR3 spells CAWSRGVVNTESFF. CDR3 coding DNA: TGTGCCTGGAGCAGAGGAGTTGTGAACACTGAATCTTTCTTT.

This clonotype was seen many times. The chain uses TRBV30 and TRBJ1-2; the match to TRBD1 covers 9 bases. J was trimmed by 2 bases and V by 4 bases; bases with no gene match: 5. CDR1 GTSNPN and CDR2 SVGIG come from the germline V gene (reference sequence). The CDR3 extends over 14 amino acids. CDR3 in DNA: TGTGCCTGGATGGGGGACAGGGCCAACTATGGCTACACCTTC. It codes for CAWMGDRANYGYTF.

This clonotype appeared many times. J is TRBJ1-5 and V is TRBV4-2; 8 nucleotides line up with TRBD1. V shed 0 bases and J 5 bases; nucleotides not matched to a gene: 6. Per the germline V gene, CDR1 is LGHNA and CDR2 is YNFKEQ. The CDR3 loop spans 16 amino acids. The CDR3 sequence is CASSQDLQGGDQPQHF. CDR3 nucleotides: TGTGCCAGCAGCCAAGATTTACAGGGGGGTGATCAGCCCCAGCATTTT.

As for this clonotype: This may be a read error: a much more frequent sequence differs by one nucleotide. The V and J genes are TRBV29-1 and TRBJ2-3; tentative D call: TRBD2 (5 bases). The CDR3 has 14 amino acids. The V end lost 5 bases, the J end lost 7 bases, and 19 bases lay between the germline ends. Germline V gene sequence: CDR1 SQVTM, CDR2 ANQGSEA. Here the CDR3 DNA reads TGCAGCGTTCAAATGGACTCCGGAGGAAATACGCAGTATTTT. Translating gives CSVQMDSGGNTQYF.

Ten or more counts support this clonotype. The gene calls are TRBV20-1 and TRBJ2-5, with a weak D call TRBD2 (5 bases). V gave up 5 bases and J gave up 2 bases, with 12 bases separating them. CDR3 length: 13 residues. Germline lookup yields CDR1 DFQATT and CDR2 SNEGSKA (reference sequence). DNA of the CDR3: TGCAGTGCTGGGAGACGGACTCAAGAGACCCAGTACTTC. Translation: CSAGRRTQETQYF.

At least ten counts were recorded for this clonotype. V and J are TRBV7-8 and TRBJ2-1; no clear D. The germline V and J ends were trimmed by 1 base and 4 bases, with 5 bases remaining between them. Germline CDR1 is SGHVS and CDR2 is FQNEAQ. CDR3 length: 13 residues. The CDR3 nucleotides read TGTGCCAGCAGCTTAGGACCATACAATGAGCAGTTCTTC. Encoded protein: CASSLGPYNEQFF. Filled out from reference TRBV7-8 and TRBJ2-1, the complete variable domain reads GAGVSQSPRYKVAKRGQDVALRCDPISGHVSLFWYQQALGQGPEFLTYFQNEAQLDKSGLPSDRFFAERPEGSVSTLKIQRTQQEDSAVYLCASSLGPYNEQFFGPGTRLTVL.

This clonotype occurred many times. V usage is TRBV20-1 and J usage is TRBJ2-7; 13 bases map to TRBD2. J was trimmed by 7 bases and V by 3 bases; bases with no gene match: 9. Germline V gene lookup returns CDR1 DFQATT and CDR2 SNEGSKA (reference sequence). The CDR3 spans 15 residues. CDR3 coding DNA: TGCAGTGCTAGCTTACTAGCGGGAGGGCCGCGAGAGCAGTACTTC. Translation: CSASLLAGGPREQYF.

This clonotype was counted at least ten times. The chain uses TRBV3-1 and TRBJ2-1; D not resolved. Trimming removed 1 base at V and 1 base at J, with 8 bases between. The CDR3 sequence is 15 residues long. In germline, CDR1 is LGHDT, CDR2 YNNKEL (reference sequence). CDR3 loop: CASSQVPGSYNEQFF. The CDR3 coding sequence is TGTGCCAGCAGCCAAGTTCCCGGGTCCTACAATGAGCAGTTCTTC.

This clonotype has at least ten counts. The chain carries TRBV5-4 and TRBJ2-3; the D is unclear. CDR3 length equals 16 residues. CDR1 SGHNT and CDR2 YYREEE come from the germline V gene (reference sequence). The V end was cut by 4 bases, the J end by 2 bases, with 17 bases between. Here the CDR3 DNA reads TGTGCCAGCAGCCCCGGCGCTTTGGGCTACACAGATACGCAGTATTTT. Amino acid sequence: CASSPGALGYTDTQYF.

This clonotype was counted at least ten times. The chain couples TRBV7-9 to TRBJ2-3; possibly TRBD2 for D (5 bases). The CDR3 totals 15 residues. V was shortened by 6 bases and J by 3 bases, with 16 bases between the two germline ends. In germline, CDR1 is SEHNR, CDR2 FQNEAQ (reference sequence). The CDR3 bases are TGTGCCAGCAGGCGCGGGTCACCCCCTACAGATACGCAGTATTTT. Its protein is CASRRGSPPTDTQYF.

Notes on this clonotype: A much bigger clone sits one base away, suggesting this may be a read error. V is TRBV10-2 and J is TRBJ2-3, with 10 bases aligning to TRBD2. The CDR3 runs to 15 residues. Germline CDR1 reads WSHSY; CDR2 reads SAAADI. Written as DNA, the CDR3 is TGCGCCAGCAGAGGTCGACTAGCGGGCACAGATACGCGGTATTTT. As protein: CASRGRLAGTDTRYF.

On this clonotype itself: A read error may produce the germline difference seen at one junction end. The V and J genes are TRBV7-4 and TRBJ2-3; TRBD2 agrees at 9 bases. This CDR3 spans 15 amino acids. Germline V gene sequence: CDR1 SGHVT, CDR2 SQSDAQ. CDR3 in amino acids: CASSLAGVGADTQYF. The DNA for the CDR3 is TGTGCCAGCAGTTTAGCGGGAGTGGGCGCAGATACGCAGTATTTT. The full variable domain, completed using reference TRBV7-4 and TRBJ2-3, is GAGVSQSPRYKVAKRGRDVALRCDSISGHVTLYWYRQTLGQGSEVLTYSQSDAQRDKSGRPSGRFSAERPERSVSTLKIQRTEQGDSAVYLCASSLAGVGADTQYFGPGTRLTVL.

This clonotype was counted ten times or more. J is TRBJ1-1 and V is TRBV2; no clear D. CDR1 SNHLY and CDR2 FYNNEI come from the germline V gene. Trimming left V 2 bases short and J 5 bases short, with 9 bases between. There are 13 residues in the CDR3. The DNA of the CDR3 is TGTGCCAGCAGTGAATTGTGGCAGACTGAAGCTTTCTTT. Amino acids: CASSELWQTEAFF.

The sample holds one count of this clonotype. The chain recombines TRBV24-1 with TRBJ2-7; D remains unclear. With 2 bases removed from V and 7 bases from J, the gap between germline ends came to 11 bases. Per germline, CDR1 KGHDR and CDR2 SFDVKD. The CDR3 spans 13 residues. The CDR3 sequence is CATSDSHRVEQYF. In DNA, the CDR3 is TGTGCCACCAGTGATTCTCACCGGGTGGAGCAGTACTTC.

There are many counts of this clonotype. V gene TRBV29-1 combines with J gene TRBJ2-4; D possibly corresponds to TRBD2 (5 bases). V lost 4 bases and J lost 5, with 12 bases in between. CDR1 is SQVTM, CDR2 ANQGSEA, per germline. The CDR3 spans 13 residues. DNA of the CDR3: TGCAGCGTTGGGTCGGACTTGGAAAACATTCAGTACTTC. Encoded protein: CSVGSDLENIQYF.

This clonotype appeared many times. The chain is built from TRBV11-1 and TRBJ2-1; D gene ambiguous. Germline CDR1 is SGHAT and CDR2 is FQDESV (reference sequence). Trimming took 3 bases from V and 13 from J, leaving 10 bases between them. This CDR3 contains 11 residues. The CDR3 reads CASSFQRSQFF. The CDR3 coding sequence is TGTGCCAGCAGCTTCCAGCGCTCTCAGTTCTTC.

This clonotype was counted many times. The genes are TRBV4-1 and TRBJ2-7; 12 bases match TRBD1. CDR1 MGHRA and CDR2 YSYEKL come from the germline V gene. The CDR3 extends over 15 amino acids. Trimming removed 3 bases from V and 6 bases from J; junction bases left unmatched: 6. For the CDR3, the DNA is TGCGCCAGCAGCCACCCCGGGACAGGGGGCGGCGAGCAGTACTTC. This encodes CASSHPGTGGGEQYF.

Comment on this clonotype: A much larger clone differs from this one at a single base, so this may be a read error. The gene calls are TRBV20-1 and TRBJ2-7, with 13 bases that match TRBD2. Losses at the gene ends were 6 bases for V and 6 bases for J; bases not matched to a gene: 5. This CDR3 is built from 13 residues. Germline V gives CDR1 DFQATT, CDR2 SNEGSKA (reference sequence). This CDR3 reads CSALRLAGGEQYF. CDR3 sequence (DNA): TGCAGTGCCCTCCGACTAGCGGGAGGCGAGCAGTACTTC.

This clonotype was detected ten times or more. V is TRBV20-1 and J is TRBJ2-7; TRBD2 agrees at 8 bases. Trimming at V came to 1 base and at J to 5 bases, leaving 10 bases not matched to a gene. This CDR3 region has 15 residues. Looked up from germline, CDR1 is DFQATT and CDR2 is SNEGSKA (reference sequence). The chain's CDR3 is CSARVGLAARDEQYF. DNA of the CDR3: TGCAGTGCTAGAGTCGGACTAGCCGCTCGGGACGAGCAGTACTTC.

This clonotype has a count of ten or more. The J gene is TRBJ2-1, the V gene TRBV12-3 or TRBV12-4; TRBD1 is a possible D gene (5 bases). With 1 base removed from V and 3 bases from J, the gap between germline ends came to 7 bases. The CDR3 extends over 14 amino acids. CDR3 nucleotides: TGTGCCAGCAGTTTAGACAGGATCTACAATGAGCAGTTCTTC. As protein: CASSLDRIYNEQFF.

This clonotype was seen many times. The V gene is TRBV4-1, the J gene TRBJ2-7; 9 bases fit TRBD2. Germline assignment: CDR1 MGHRA and CDR2 YSYEKL. This CDR3 has 15 amino acids. The V and J ends lost 0 bases and 3 bases, in that order; junction bases with no gene match: 3. CDR3 sequence reads: CASSQDIAGDYEQYF. In DNA, the CDR3 is TGCGCCAGCAGCCAAGATATAGCGGGAGACTACGAGCAGTACTTC.